The table lists the clone carrying this T cell receptor (beta chain) with a few counts. The sample is drawn from a study of blood T cell repertoires in COVID-19. Study context: Samples representing acute and convalescent COVID-19 were sourced from the United States, Italy and Spain. The analysed material was cDNA or gDNA that came from T cells, B-cell-depleted T cells, or PBMCs.

V lost 4 bases to trimming and J lost 7 bases; unmatched junction nucleotides: 5. The V gene's germline CDR1 is SGHRS and CDR2 YFSETQ. The CDR3 has 13 residues. Participants were aged about 18 to 100 years, lived in roughly 23 US areas, and enrolled virtually. Libraries were prepared by immunoSEQ multiplex PCR; TCRdb keeps only in-frame clonotypes and omits some of them. The top ten hold about 5% of the sample, which has roughly 270,000 clones, around 83% seen once. V gene TRBV5-1 combines with J gene TRBJ2-5; 9 bases are shared with TRBD2. The sequencing sample was made of PBMCs or T cells enriched from blood (not recorded which). The TCR sequence derives from a man in his forties who had been exposed to COVID-19. CDR3 sequence (DNA): TGCGCCAGCAGCCCTAGCGGGACCGGGACCCAGTACTTC. Amino acid sequence: CASSPSGTGTQYF.